Listed below are T cell receptor beta chains from one sample, sequenced in a study of blood T cell repertoires in COVID-19. Data came from immunoSEQ multiplex PCR; TCRdb stores just in-frame clones and leaves some out. Among 110,000 or so clones listed, about four fifths were seen once. The sequenced sample consisted of peripheral blood. These receptors were obtained from a human donor in a cohort sampled during active COVID-19. Both conserved end residues are part of each CDR3. Expanded clones get a size class; other rows say once, few or many, or leave the size out.

J gene,V gene,CDR3 length,clone size,CDR3 protein
TRBJ1-2,TRBV19,14,.,CASSMDRGNSGYTF
TRBJ1-4,TRBV27,14,.,CASRGTGEGFELFF
TRBJ2-2,TRBV19,18,.,CASSILAGGAQGTGELFF
TRBJ1-6,TRBV2,16,.,CASSERTGGAGAPLHF
TRBJ1-3,TRBV13,16,.,CASSSLGTSSGNTIYF
TRBJ2-3,TRBV4-1,14,.,CASSQDFVTDTQYF
TRBJ2-7,TRBV11-3,14,.,CASSPSGTAYEQYF
TRBJ2-7,TRBV6-5,16,few,CASSYVPPGNTYEQYF
TRBJ2-7,TRBV29-1,11,once,CSVDGGDEQYF
TRBJ2-2,TRBV25-1,14,once,CASSGQGKTGELFF
TRBJ2-1,TRBV4-1,18,.,CASSQGSGRGGPYNEQFF
TRBJ2-7,TRBV7-2,14,.,CASSASGRSYEQYF
TRBJ1-1,TRBV27,14,.,CASSSRQLNTEAFF
TRBJ1-5,TRBV5-1,16,.,CASSPPQGVANQPQHF
TRBJ1-5,TRBV19,12,.,CASSTQLKPQHF
TRBJ2-2,TRBV6-5,16,once,CASSYRGTGGSGELFF
TRBJ2-1,TRBV9,14,few,CASSGGWGGDEQFF
TRBJ2-1,TRBV6-2/TRBV6-3,14,.,CASSYGTGKNEQFF
TRBJ2-2,TRBV5-1,14,.,CASSWTGAPGELFF
TRBJ2-7,TRBV7-8,16,.,CASSLDTTMSSYEQYF
TRBJ2-5,TRBV18,12,.,CASSPMRETQYF
TRBJ1-3,TRBV6-6,13,few,CASNREPGNTIYF
TRBJ2-2,TRBV27,13,few,CATLRSGTGELFF
TRBJ1-2,TRBV5-6,12,.,CASSLSALGYTF
TRBJ2-7,TRBV5-1,15,.,CASSLSQDRGGEQYF
TRBJ2-7,TRBV5-1,15,.,CASSLQPGQGYEQYF
TRBJ2-1,TRBV2,16,.,CASSARLAGPYNEQFF
TRBJ2-3,TRBV5-1,14,.,CASSLGLAGGTQYF
TRBJ1-6,TRBV12-3/TRBV12-4,13,.,CASSFTGDSPLHF
TRBJ1-3,TRBV28,15,few,CASSPGVLTVNTIYF
TRBJ2-7,TRBV6-6,17,.,CASSLVRGHPGTYEQYF
TRBJ2-5,TRBV6-1,15,.,CASSDPPLGAETQYF
TRBJ1-1,TRBV7-8,15,.,CASSLDPATGTEAFF
TRBJ1-3,TRBV7-8,14,.,CASSIDRAGNTIYF
TRBJ1-1,TRBV4-3,16,.,CASSQDPSTGYTEAFF
TRBJ2-1,TRBV7-9,17,.,CASSLGLSGGAEDEQFF
TRBJ1-2,TRBV4-1,13,once,CASRGWRSYGYTF
TRBJ2-7,TRBV5-6,15,.,CASSPIAGGSGEQYF
TRBJ2-2,TRBV5-1,14,.,CASRKIQDTGELFF
TRBJ2-2,TRBV5-1,16,.,CASSLAGRLNTGELFF
TRBJ1-2,TRBV10-1,16,.,CASSESVFVTNYGYTF
TRBJ1-2,TRBV10-3,13,.,CAISEQGADGYTF
TRBJ1-5,TRBV19,15,.,CASSTLDGGNQPQHF
TRBJ1-2,TRBV4-1,15,.,CASSQDQGISYGYTF
TRBJ2-7,TRBV27,15,.,CASSTQGRPPYEQYF
TRBJ1-2,TRBV7-9,17,.,CASSLVGGGTGNYGYTF
TRBJ2-7,TRBV20-1,11,.,CSVPNSYEQYF
TRBJ2-3,TRBV5-5,13,.,CASSGTGSDTQYF
TRBJ2-5,TRBV4-1,16,.,CASSPLARGYQETQYF
TRBJ1-1,TRBV5-1,15,.,CASSLAAGRNTEAFF
TRBJ2-5,TRBV3-1/TRBV3-2,15,.,CASSPAGGPRETQYF
TRBJ1-1,TRBV6-1,15,.,CASSEKQGSRTEAFF
TRBJ2-1,TRBV14,15,.,CASSPLTGHPSEQFF
TRBJ2-5,TRBV24-1,15,.,CATSDLAQPQETQYF
TRBJ2-3,TRBV5-4,19,.,CASSAPPGLAGGPSDTQYF
TRBJ2-1,TRBV3-1/TRBV3-2,15,.,CASSQLPEAYNEQFF